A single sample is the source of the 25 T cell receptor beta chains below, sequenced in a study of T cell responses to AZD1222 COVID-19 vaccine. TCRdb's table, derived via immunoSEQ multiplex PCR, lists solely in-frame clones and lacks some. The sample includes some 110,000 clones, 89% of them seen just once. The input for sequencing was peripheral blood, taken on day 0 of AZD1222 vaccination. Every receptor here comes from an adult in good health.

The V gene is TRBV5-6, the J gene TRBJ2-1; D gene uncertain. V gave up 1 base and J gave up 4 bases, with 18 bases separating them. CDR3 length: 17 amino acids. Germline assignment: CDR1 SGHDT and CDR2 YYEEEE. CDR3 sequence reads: CASSLLPLGSTYNEQFF. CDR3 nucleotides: TGTGCCAGCAGCTTGTTACCTTTGGGGTCGACATACAATGAGCAGTTCTTC.

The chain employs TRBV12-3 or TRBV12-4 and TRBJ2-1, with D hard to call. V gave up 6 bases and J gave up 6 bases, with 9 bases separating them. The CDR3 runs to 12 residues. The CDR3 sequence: CASRPTGNEQFF. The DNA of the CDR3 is TGTGCCAGCAGGCCTACGGGCAATGAGCAGTTCTTC.

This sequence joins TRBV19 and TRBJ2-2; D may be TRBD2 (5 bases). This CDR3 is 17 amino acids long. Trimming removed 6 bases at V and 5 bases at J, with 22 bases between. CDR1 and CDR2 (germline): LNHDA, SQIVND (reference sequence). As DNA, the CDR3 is TGTGCCAGTAGCCCCCCCTCGGGGTACCCGAGGACCGGGGAGCTGTTTTTT. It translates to CASSPPSGYPRTGELFF.

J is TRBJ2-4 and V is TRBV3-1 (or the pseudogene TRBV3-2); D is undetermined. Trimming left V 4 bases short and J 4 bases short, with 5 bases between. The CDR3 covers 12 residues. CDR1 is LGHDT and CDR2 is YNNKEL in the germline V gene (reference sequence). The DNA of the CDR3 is TGTGCCAGCAGCCTGAAAAAAAACATTCAGTACTTC. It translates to CASSLKKNIQYF.

This CDR3 is CASSWGTGTGEQYF. The CDR3 coding sequence is TGTGCCAGCAGCTGGGGGACAGGGACAGGCGAGCAGTACTTC. This rearrangement joins TRBV5-6 to TRBJ2-7; TRBD1 agrees at 9 bases. The CDR3 contains 14 residues. Per the germline V gene, CDR1 is SGHDT and CDR2 is YYEEEE. The V gene end was trimmed by 3 bases and the J gene end by 6 bases; junction bases not matched to a gene: 7.

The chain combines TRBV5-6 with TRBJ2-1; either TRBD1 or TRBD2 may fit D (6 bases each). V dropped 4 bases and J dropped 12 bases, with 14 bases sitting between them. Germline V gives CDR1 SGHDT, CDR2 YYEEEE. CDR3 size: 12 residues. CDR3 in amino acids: CASSAPGAGQFF. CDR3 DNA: TGTGCCAGCAGCGCTCCGGGGGCCGGGCAGTTCTTC.

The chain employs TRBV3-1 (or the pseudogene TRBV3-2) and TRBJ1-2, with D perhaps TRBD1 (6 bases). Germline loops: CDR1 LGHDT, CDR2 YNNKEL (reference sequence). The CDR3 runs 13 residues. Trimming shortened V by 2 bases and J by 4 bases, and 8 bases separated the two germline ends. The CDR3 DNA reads TGTGCCAGCAGCCAATCACAGGGCTATGGCTACACCTTC. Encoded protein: CASSQSQGYGYTF.

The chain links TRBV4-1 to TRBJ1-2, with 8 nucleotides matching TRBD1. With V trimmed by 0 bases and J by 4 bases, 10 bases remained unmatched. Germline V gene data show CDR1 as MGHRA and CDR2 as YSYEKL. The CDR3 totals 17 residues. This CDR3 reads CASSQELRTGGVYGYTF. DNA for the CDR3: TGCGCCAGCAGCCAAGAACTTCGAACAGGGGGAGTCTATGGCTACACCTTC.

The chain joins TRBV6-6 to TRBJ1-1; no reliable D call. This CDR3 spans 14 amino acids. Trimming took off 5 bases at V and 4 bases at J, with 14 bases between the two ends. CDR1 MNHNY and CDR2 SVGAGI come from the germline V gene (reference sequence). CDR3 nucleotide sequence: TGTGCCAGCAGTCGAGGACCCCTGAGCACTGAAGCTTTCTTT. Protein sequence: CASSRGPLSTEAFF.

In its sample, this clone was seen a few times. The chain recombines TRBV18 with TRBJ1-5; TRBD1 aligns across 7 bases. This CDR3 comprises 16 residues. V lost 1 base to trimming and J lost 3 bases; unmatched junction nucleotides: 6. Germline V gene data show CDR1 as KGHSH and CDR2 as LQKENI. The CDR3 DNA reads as TGTGCCAGCTCACCACTGCCGGGACAGATCAATCAGCCCCAGCATTTT. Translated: CASSPLPGQINQPQHF.

The CDR3 nucleotides are TGTGCCAGCAGCCTAACGGACAGAGACACTGAAGCTTTCTTT. Its translation is CASSLTDRDTEAFF. The gene calls are TRBV3-1 (or the pseudogene TRBV3-2) and TRBJ1-1; tentative D call: TRBD1 (6 bases). The germline CDR1 and CDR2 sequences are LGHDT and YNNKEL (reference sequence). The V gene lost 4 bases and the J gene lost 3 bases, with 12 bases spanning the gap. The CDR3 is 14 residues long.

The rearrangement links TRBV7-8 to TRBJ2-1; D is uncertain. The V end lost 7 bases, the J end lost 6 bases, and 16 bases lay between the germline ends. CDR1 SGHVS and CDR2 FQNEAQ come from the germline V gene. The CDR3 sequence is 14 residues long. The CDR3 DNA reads TGTGCCAGCACGCCCCCGCCGGGTCGCAATGAGCAGTTCTTC. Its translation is CASTPPPGRNEQFF.

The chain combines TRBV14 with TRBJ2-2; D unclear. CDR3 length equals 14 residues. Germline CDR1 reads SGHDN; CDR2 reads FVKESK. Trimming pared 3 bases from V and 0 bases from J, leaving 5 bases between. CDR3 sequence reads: CASSHATNTGELFF. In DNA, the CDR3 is TGTGCCAGCAGCCACGCCACGAACACCGGGGAGCTGTTTTTT.

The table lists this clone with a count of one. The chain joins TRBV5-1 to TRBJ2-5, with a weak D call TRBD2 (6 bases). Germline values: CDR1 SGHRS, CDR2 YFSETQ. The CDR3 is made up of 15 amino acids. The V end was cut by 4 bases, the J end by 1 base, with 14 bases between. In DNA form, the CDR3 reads TGCGCCAGCAGCCTCTCCCGGGGGACCCAAGAGACCCAGTACTTC. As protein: CASSLSRGTQETQYF.

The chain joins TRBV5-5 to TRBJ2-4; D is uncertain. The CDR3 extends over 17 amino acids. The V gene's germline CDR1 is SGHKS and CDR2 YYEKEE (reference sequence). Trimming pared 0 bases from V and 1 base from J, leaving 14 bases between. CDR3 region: CASSLGQARGAKNIQYF. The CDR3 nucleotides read TGTGCCAGCAGCTTGGGGCAGGCAAGAGGCGCCAAAAACATTCAGTACTTC.

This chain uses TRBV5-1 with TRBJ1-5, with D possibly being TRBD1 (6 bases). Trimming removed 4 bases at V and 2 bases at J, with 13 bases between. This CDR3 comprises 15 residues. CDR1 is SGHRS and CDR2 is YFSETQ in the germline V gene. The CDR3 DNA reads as TGCGCCAGCAGCAAGGGACAATGGGGCAATCAGCCCCAGCATTTT. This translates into CASSKGQWGNQPQHF.

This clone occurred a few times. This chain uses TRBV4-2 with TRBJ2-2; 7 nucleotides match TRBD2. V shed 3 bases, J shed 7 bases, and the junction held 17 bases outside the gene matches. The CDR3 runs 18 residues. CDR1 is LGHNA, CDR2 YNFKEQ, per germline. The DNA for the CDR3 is TGTGCCAGCAGCCAGACCCCCCGCGGGGGTAGGAGGAACGGGGAGCTGTTTTTT. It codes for CASSQTPRGGRRNGELFF.

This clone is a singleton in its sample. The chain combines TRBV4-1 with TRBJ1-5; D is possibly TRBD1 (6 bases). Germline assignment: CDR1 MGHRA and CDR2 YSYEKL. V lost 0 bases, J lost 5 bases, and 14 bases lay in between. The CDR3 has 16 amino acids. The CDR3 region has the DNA TGCGCCAGCAGCCAAGATGTGATCAGGGGCTATCAGCCCCAGCATTTT. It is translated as CASSQDVIRGYQPQHF.

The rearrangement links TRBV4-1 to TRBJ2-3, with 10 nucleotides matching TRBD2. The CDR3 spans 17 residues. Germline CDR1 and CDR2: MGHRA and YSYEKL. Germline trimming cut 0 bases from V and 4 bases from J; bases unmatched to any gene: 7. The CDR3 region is CASSQDVSSGGSDTQYF. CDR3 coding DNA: TGCGCCAGCAGCCAAGATGTGTCTAGCGGGGGCTCAGATACGCAGTATTTT.

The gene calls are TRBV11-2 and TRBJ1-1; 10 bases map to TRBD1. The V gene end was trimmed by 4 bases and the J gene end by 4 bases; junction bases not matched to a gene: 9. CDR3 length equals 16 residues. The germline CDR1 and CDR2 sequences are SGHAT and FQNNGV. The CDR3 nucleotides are TGTGCCAGCAGCTCCCGGGACAGGGGACGGATCACTGAAGCTTTCTTT. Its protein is CASSSRDRGRITEAFF.

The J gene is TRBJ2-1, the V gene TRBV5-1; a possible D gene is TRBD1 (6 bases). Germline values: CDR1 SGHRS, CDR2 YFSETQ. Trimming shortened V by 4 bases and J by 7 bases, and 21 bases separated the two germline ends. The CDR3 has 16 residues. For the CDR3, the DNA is TGCGCCAGCAGCCTGACAGGCAACCCCTTGGGAAATGAGCAGTTCTTC. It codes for CASSLTGNPLGNEQFF.

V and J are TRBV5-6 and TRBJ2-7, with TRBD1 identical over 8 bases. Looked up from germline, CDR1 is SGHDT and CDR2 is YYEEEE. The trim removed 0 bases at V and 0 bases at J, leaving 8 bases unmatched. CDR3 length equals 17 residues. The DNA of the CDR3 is TGTGCCAGCAGCTTGGTTGGCAGGGGGCACAGCTCCTACGAGCAGTACTTC. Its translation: CASSLVGRGHSSYEQYF.

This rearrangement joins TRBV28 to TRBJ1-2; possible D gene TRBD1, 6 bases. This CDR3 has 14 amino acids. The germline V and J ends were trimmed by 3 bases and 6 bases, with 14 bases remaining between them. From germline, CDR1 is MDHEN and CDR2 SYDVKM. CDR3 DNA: TGTGCCAGCAGTTTTGGAGGACAGCCTGATGGCTACACCTTC. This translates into CASSFGGQPDGYTF.

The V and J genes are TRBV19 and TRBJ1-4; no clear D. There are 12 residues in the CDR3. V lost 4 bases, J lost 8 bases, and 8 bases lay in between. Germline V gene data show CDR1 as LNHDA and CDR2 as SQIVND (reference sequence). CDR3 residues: CASSRVSEKLFF. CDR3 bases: TGTGCCAGTAGTAGGGTGTCGGAAAAACTGTTTTTT. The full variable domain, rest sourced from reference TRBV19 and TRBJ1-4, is DGGITQSPKYLFRKEGQNVTLSCEQNLNHDAMYWYRQDPGQGLRLIYYSQIVNDFQKGDIAEGYSVSREKKESFPLTVTSAQKNPTAFYLCASSRVSEKLFFGSGTQLSVL.

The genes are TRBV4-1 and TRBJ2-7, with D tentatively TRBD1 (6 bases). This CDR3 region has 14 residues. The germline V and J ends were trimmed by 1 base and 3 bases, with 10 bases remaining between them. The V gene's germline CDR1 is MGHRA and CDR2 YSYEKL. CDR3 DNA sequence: TGCGCCAGCAGCCAAGGAACAGGGAACTACGAGCAGTACTTC. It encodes CASSQGTGNYEQYF.